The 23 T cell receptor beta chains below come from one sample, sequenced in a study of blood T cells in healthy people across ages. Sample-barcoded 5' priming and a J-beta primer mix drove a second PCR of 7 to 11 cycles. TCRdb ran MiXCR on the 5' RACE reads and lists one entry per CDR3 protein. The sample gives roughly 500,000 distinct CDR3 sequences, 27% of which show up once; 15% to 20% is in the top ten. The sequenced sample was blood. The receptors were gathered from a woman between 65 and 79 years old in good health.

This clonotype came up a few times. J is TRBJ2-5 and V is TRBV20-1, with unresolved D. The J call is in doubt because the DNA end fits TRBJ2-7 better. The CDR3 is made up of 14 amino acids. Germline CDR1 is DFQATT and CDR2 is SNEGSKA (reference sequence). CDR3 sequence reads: CSARESAHNYEQYF. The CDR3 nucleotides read TGCAGTGCTAGAGAGAGTGCCCATAACTACGAGCAGTACTTC.

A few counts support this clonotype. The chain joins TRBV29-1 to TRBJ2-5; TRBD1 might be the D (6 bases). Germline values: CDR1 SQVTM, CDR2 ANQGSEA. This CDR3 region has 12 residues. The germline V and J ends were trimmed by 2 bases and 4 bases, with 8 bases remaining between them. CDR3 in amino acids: CSVESGVETQYF. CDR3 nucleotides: TGCAGCGTTGAATCAGGGGTAGAGACCCAGTACTTC.

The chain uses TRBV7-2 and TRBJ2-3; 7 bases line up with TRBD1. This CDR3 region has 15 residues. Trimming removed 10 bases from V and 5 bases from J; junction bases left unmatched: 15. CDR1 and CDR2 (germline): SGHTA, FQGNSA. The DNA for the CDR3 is TGTGCCAACACCCTTTCCGCGACAGGGATAGATACGCAGTATTTT. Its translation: CANTLSATGIDTQYF.

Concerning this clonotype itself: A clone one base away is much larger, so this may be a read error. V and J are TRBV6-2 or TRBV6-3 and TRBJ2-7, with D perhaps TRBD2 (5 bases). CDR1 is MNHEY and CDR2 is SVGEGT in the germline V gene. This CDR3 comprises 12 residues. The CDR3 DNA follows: TGTGCCAGCAGTTACGGAGGCTACGAGCGGTACTTC. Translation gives CASSYGGYERYF.

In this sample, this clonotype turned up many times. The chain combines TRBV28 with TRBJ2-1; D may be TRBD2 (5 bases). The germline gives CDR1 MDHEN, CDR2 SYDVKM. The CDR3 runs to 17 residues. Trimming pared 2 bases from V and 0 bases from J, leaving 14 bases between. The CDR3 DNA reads TGTGCCAGCAGTTTAGCCGGAGGACTGAGCTCCTACAATGAGCAGTTCTTC. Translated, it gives CASSLAGGLSSYNEQFF.

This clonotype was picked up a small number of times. CDR3 protein: CASSFVGAETEAFF. Here the CDR3 DNA reads TGTGCCAGCAGCTTCGTAGGGGCAGAGACTGAAGCTTTCTTT. The chain couples TRBV7-2 to TRBJ1-1; maybe TRBD1 (5 bases). CDR1 is SGHTA and CDR2 is FQGNSA in the germline V gene. With 3 bases removed from V and 5 bases from J, the gap between germline ends came to 13 bases. CDR3 size: 14 residues.

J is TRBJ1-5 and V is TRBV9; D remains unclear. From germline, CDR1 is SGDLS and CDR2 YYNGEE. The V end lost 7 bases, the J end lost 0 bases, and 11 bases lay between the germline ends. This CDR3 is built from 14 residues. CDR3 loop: CASGPSGSNQPQHF. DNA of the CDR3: TGTGCCAGCGGACCCTCCGGTAGCAATCAGCCCCAGCATTTT. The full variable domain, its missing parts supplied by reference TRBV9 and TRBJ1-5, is DSGVTQTPKHLITATGQRVTLRCSPRSGDLSVYWYQQSLDQGLQFLIQYYNGEERAKGNILERFSAQQFPDLHSELNLSSLELGDSALYFCASGPSGSNQPQHFGDGTRLSIL.

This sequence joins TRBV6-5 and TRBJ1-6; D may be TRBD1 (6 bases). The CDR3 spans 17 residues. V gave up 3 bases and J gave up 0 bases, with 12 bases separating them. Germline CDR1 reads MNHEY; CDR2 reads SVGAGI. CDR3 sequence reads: CASSYSDRSSYNSPLHF. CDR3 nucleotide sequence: TGTGCCAGCAGTTATTCCGACAGGAGCTCCTATAATTCACCCCTCCACTTT.

CDR3 region: CASSHQSNLAGGNTIYF. CDR3 bases: TGTGCCAGCAGCCACCAATCAAATTTGGCAGGTGGAAACACCATATATTTT. The rearrangement uses TRBV3-1 and TRBJ1-3; D unclear. Germline V gene sequence: CDR1 LGHDT, CDR2 YNNKEL (reference sequence). This CDR3 comprises 17 residues. The V end was cut by 3 bases, the J end by 3 bases, with 18 bases between.

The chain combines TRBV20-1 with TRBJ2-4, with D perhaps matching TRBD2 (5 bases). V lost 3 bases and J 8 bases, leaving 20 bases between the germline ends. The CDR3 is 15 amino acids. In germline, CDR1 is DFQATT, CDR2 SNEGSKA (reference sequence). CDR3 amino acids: CSASEGFDPSDIQYF. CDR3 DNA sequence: TGCAGTGCTAGTGAGGGTTTTGACCCCTCTGACATTCAGTACTTC.

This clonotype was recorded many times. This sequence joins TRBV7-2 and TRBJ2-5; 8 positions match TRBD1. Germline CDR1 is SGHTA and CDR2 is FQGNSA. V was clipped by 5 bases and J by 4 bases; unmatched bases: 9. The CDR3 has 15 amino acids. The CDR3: CASSPTRQGRETQYF. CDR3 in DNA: TGTGCCAGCAGCCCGACCAGACAGGGGAGAGAGACCCAGTACTTC.

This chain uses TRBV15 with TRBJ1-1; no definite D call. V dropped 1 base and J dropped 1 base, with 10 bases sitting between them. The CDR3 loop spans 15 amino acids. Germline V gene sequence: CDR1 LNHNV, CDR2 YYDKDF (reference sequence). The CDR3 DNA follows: TGTGCCACCAGCAGAGCAGGCAGTTCGAACACTGAAGCTTTCTTT. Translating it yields CATSRAGSSNTEAFF.

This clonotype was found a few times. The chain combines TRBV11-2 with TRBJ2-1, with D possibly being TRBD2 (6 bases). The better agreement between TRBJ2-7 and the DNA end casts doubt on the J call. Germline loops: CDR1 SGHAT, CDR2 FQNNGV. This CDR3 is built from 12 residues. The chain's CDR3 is CASSLEGLGQYF. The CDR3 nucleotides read TGTGCCAGCAGCTTGGAGGGCCTTGGGCAGTACTTC.

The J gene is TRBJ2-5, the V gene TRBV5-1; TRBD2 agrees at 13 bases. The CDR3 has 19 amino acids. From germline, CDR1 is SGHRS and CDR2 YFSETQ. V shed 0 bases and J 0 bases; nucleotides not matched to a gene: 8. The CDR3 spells CASSLGLAGGRGYQETQYF. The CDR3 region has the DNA TGCGCCAGCAGCTTGGGACTAGCGGGGGGCCGGGGGTACCAAGAGACCCAGTACTTC.

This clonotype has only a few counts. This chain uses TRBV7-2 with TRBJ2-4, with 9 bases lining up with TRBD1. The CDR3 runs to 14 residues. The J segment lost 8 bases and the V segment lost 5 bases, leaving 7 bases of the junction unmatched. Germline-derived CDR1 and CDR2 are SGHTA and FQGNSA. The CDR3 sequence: CASSVDRGGYIQYF. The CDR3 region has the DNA TGTGCCAGCAGCGTGGACAGGGGAGGGTACATTCAGTACTTC.

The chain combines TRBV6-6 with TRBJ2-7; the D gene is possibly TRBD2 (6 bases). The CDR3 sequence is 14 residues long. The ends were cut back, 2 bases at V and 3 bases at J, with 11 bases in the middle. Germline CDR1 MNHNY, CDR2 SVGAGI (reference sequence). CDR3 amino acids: CASSYVPDYYEQYF. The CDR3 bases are TGTGCCAGCAGTTACGTTCCGGACTACTACGAGCAGTACTTC.

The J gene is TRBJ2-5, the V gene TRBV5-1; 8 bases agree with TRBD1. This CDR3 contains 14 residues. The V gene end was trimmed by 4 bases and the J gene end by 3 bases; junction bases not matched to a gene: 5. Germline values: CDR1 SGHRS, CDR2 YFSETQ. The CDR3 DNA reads TGCGCCAGCAGCATTGGACAGGGAAAAGAGACCCAGTACTTC. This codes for CASSIGQGKETQYF.

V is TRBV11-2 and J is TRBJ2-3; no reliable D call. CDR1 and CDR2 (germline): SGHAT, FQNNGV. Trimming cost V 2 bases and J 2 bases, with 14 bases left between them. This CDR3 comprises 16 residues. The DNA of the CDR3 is TGTGCCAGCAGCTTACCAGCCCGAAGGGTCACAGATACGCAGTATTTT. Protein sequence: CASSLPARRVTDTQYF.

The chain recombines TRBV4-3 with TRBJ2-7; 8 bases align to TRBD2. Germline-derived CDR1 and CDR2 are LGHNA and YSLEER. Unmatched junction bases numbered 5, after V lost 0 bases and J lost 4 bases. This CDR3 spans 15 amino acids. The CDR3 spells CASSQDVGRGYEQYF. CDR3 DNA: TGCGCCAGCAGCCAAGACGTCGGGAGGGGTTACGAGCAGTACTTC.

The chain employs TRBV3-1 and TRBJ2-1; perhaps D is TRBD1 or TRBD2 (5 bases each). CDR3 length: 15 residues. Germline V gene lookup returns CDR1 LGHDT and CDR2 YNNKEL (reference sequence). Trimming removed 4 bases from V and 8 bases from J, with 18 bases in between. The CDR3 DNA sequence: TGTGCCAGCAGCCTCCGCGGGCAGGGCTGGGATGAGCAGTTCTTC. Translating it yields CASSLRGQGWDEQFF.

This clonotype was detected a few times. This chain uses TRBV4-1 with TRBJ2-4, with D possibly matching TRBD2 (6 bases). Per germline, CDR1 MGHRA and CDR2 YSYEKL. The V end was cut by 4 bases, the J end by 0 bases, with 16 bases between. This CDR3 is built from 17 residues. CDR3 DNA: TGCGCCAGCAGCCTATCAGCGGGCGGTGGAGCCAAAAACATTCAGTACTTC. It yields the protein CASSLSAGGGAKNIQYF.

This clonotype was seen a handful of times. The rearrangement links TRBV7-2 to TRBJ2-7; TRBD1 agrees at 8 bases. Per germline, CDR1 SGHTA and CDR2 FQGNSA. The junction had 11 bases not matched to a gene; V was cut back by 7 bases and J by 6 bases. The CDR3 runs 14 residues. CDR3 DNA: TGTGCCAGCACCCAGGACAGGGTAAATCGCGAGCAGTACTTC. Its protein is CASTQDRVNREQYF.

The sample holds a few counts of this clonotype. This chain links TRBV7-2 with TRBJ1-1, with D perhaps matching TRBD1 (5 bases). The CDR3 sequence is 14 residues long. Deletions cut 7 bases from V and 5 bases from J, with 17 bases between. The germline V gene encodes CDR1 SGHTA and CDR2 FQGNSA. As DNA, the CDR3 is TGTGCCAGCACCTCCTTCGGGGGAGGGACTGAAGCTTTCTTT. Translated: CASTSFGGGTEAFF.